This TCR beta chain was sequenced for a study of T cells in localized non-small cell lung cancer. Comments on this clone: Its matching antigen is unknown.

Findings of the study overall: Because only a single region of the tumor was sequenced, heterogeneity remains possible. Median detection of top 100 tumor clones in adjacent lung was roughly 61 clones. Clonality peaked in uninvolved adjacent lung rather than tumor.

In germline, CDR1 is LNHDA, CDR2 SQIVND (reference sequence). The germline V and J ends were trimmed by 6 bases and 7 bases, with 9 bases remaining between them. There are 11 residues in the CDR3. The table came from immunoSEQ multiplex PCR; TCRdb's copy has only in-frame clones and leaves some out. Found here are 75,000 to 90,000 clones, 84% of them singletons; the top ten hold 2.8%. Here the sequenced sample was peripheral blood, taken before any cancer treatment. The chain has TRBV19 and TRBJ1-1; D is unresolved. This sequence was found in a man aged 35 to 69 with stage I lung adenocarcinoma. The DNA of the CDR3 is TGTGCCAGTAGAAAGGATATTGAAGCTTTCTTT. This sequence encodes CASRKDIEAFF.